This T cell receptor beta chain derives from a study of T cell responses to AZD1222 COVID-19 vaccine. Study-level findings and limits: Baseline serology detected seropositivity in only a handful of AZD1222 recipients. Most donors were white British and more were female, and clonal diversity was possibly underestimated.

The CDR3 length is 16 residues. The V segment lost 0 bases and the J segment 5 bases; nucleotides outside the gene matches: 8. The V gene's germline CDR1 is SGHRS and CDR2 YFSETQ. Note on this clone: Its antigen is as yet unknown.

The method was immunoSEQ multiplex PCR; TCRdb's version includes in-frame clones alone and lacks a portion of them. The sample includes about 100,000 clones, about 93% of them seen just once. This material consisted of peripheral blood, taken on day 0 of AZD1222 vaccination. The chain couples TRBV5-1 to TRBJ2-5; 9 bases line up with TRBD2. This clonotype was sampled from an adult in good health. Here the CDR3 reads CASSLGAASGIETQYF. The DNA of the CDR3 is TGCGCCAGCAGCTTGGGGGCGGCTAGCGGGATTGAGACCCAGTACTTC.